The clone carrying this T cell receptor (beta chain) was seen at least ten times. Time point specified: before trial treatment. It was nivolumab, ipilimumab, aspirin, low-dose cyclophosphamide and low-dose radiotherapy that donors received. The data stem from a study of low-dose radiotherapy and immunotherapy resistance in tumors. Trimming took 4 bases from V and 7 from J, leaving 8 bases between them. Germline assignment: CDR1 ENHRY and CDR2 SYGVKD. CDR3 length: 12 residues. Gene-specific TRAV and TRBV primers were used for first-strand cDNA, covering alpha and beta chains. TCRs underwent 20 PCR cycles of amplification with a constant-region primer and V-primer adapter. Each CDR3 protein is one row after TCRdb ran MiXCR on the reads. The sample carries around 68,000 distinct CDR3 sequences, around 27% recorded once.

The chain employs TRBV10-3 and TRBJ2-1; no firm D call. The receptor comes from a male donor with rectosigmoid adenocarcinoma. The input for sequencing was PBMCs, taken before treatment. CDR3 loop: CAISGYVNEQFF. The CDR3 DNA follows: TGTGCCATCAGTGGGTACGTGAATGAGCAGTTCTTC.